This passage covers 21 T cell receptor beta chains from one sample sequenced in a study of PD-1 blockade in classical Hodgkin lymphoma. Every patient experienced relapse after autologous stem cell transplantation, and brentuximab vedotin exposure varied. The repertoire was sequenced with immunoSEQ multiplex PCR; TCRdb's copy has only in-frame clones and lacks some. Of approximately 80,000 clones in the sample, approximately 91% were seen once. The material was peripheral blood mononuclear cells (PBMCs), obtained at baseline. These receptors were collected from a human donor with classical Hodgkin lymphoma.

CDR3 nucleotides: TGTGCCAGCAGCTTAGCCGTCGTGGATTCAGTTTCGAGAAGGATCGGCTACACCTTC. It codes for CASSLAVVDSVSRRIGYTF. The chain recombines TRBV7-2 with TRBJ1-2; D is unresolved. This CDR3 is 19 amino acids long. V gave up 0 bases and J gave up 8 bases, with 28 bases separating them. The germline CDR1 and CDR2 sequences are SGHTA and FQGNSA.

The rearrangement links TRBV21-1 to TRBJ2-7; whether TRBD2, the table's D call, matches the DNA was not checked. TRBV21-1 counts as a pseudogene. The CDR3 loop spans 15 amino acids. CDR3 region: CASSNCAGVVYEQYF. CDR3 bases: TGTGCCAGCAGCAATTGTGCGGGAGTGGTCTACGAGCAGTACTTC.

V usage is TRBV27 and J usage is TRBJ1-1, with a weak D call TRBD1 (5 bases). The germline V and J ends were trimmed by 3 bases and 1 base, with 9 bases remaining between them. Per germline, CDR1 MNHEY and CDR2 SMNVEV (reference sequence). The CDR3 loop spans 14 amino acids. DNA for the CDR3: TGTGCCAGCAGTTTCTCGGACACGAACACTGAAGCTTTCTTT. Translation gives CASSFSDTNTEAFF.

The chain recombines TRBV30 with TRBJ1-4; D is uncertain. V shed 7 bases and J shed 1 base, with 10 bases lying between them. The CDR3 is made up of 13 amino acids. The germline V gene encodes CDR1 GTSNPN and CDR2 SVGIG (reference sequence). The CDR3 is CASRWGTNEKLFF. DNA of the CDR3: TGTGCCTCTCGGTGGGGAACTAATGAAAAACTGTTTTTT.

This chain links TRBV21-1 with TRBJ1-2; TRBD1, as called in the table, went unchecked against the DNA. TRBV21-1 is noted as a pseudogene. CDR3 length: 16 amino acids. CDR3 in DNA: TGTGCCAGCACCCAAAGGAATGGCAGGGGCGCCCGTGGCTACACCTTC. This translates into CASTQRNGRGARGYTF.

The chain uses TRBV19 and TRBJ1-5; D unresolved. This CDR3 region has 13 residues. The V end lost 5 bases, the J end lost 5 bases, and 10 bases lay between the germline ends. The germline V gene encodes CDR1 LNHDA and CDR2 SQIVND (reference sequence). The DNA for the CDR3 is TGTGCCAGTAGTTCCCACTTGCATCAGCCCCAGCATTTT. Residues: CASSSHLHQPQHF.

The chain employs TRBV21-1 and TRBJ2-7; TRBD2, the D gene given by the table, was not confirmed from the DNA. TRBV21-1 is assigned pseudogene status. This CDR3 contains 16 residues. CDR3 region: CASSKVSQFPPYEQYF. In nucleotides, the CDR3 is TGTGCCAGCAGCAAAGTGAGCCAATTCCCACCCTACGAGCAGTACTTC.

The gene calls are TRBV14 and TRBJ2-7; 11 nucleotides match TRBD2. The CDR3 covers 13 residues. Germline trimming cut 4 bases from V and 11 bases from J; bases unmatched to any gene: 7. The germline CDR1 and CDR2 sequences are SGHDN and FVKESK. This chain's CDR3 is CASSPRTSGHKYF. CDR3 DNA sequence: TGTGCCAGCAGCCCCCGGACTAGCGGGCACAAGTACTTC. Drawing the rest from reference TRBV14 and TRBJ2-7, the complete variable domain is EAGVTQFPSHSVIEKGQTVTLRCDPISGHDNLYWYRRVMGKEIKFLLHFVKESKQDESGMPNNRFLAERTGGTYSTLKVQPAELEDSGVYFCASSPRTSGHKYFGPGTRLTVT.

The V call is TRBV4-2, the J call TRBJ2-5; 13 nucleotides agree with TRBD2. The CDR3 spans 18 residues. V shed 2 bases, J shed 0 bases, and the junction held 6 bases outside the gene matches. Germline V gene data show CDR1 as LGHNA and CDR2 as YNFKEQ. The CDR3 loop reads CASSQKSGLAGNQETQYF. The DNA for the CDR3 is TGTGCCAGCAGCCAAAAATCGGGACTAGCGGGAAACCAAGAGACCCAGTACTTC.

The chain is built from TRBV19 and TRBJ1-2; 8 bases agree with TRBD1. Germline V gene sequence: CDR1 LNHDA, CDR2 SQIVND (reference sequence). With V trimmed by 4 bases and J by 8 bases, 9 bases remained unmatched. The CDR3 runs to 14 residues. The CDR3 DNA is TGTGCCAGTAGTACCCTTCAGGGGGCACGGGGCTACACCTTC. It codes for CASSTLQGARGYTF.

This clone appeared a few times. The gene calls are TRBV5-1 and TRBJ1-2, with a weak D call TRBD1 (6 bases). Trimming left V 4 bases short and J 5 bases short, with 12 bases between. The CDR3 runs to 13 residues. Germline lookup yields CDR1 SGHRS and CDR2 YFSETQ. CDR3 nucleotide sequence: TGCGCCAGCAGCCCGGACAGAACTTATGGCTACACCTTC. It specifies CASSPDRTYGYTF.

The chain recombines TRBV5-6 with TRBJ2-1, with D perhaps matching TRBD2 (5 bases). The CDR3 has 13 residues. CDR1 and CDR2 (germline): SGHDT, YYEEEE. V lost 5 bases and J 5 bases, leaving 11 bases between the germline ends. DNA for the CDR3: TGTGCCAGCAGGTATGGGAGTCACAATGAGCAGTTCTTC. Translation gives CASRYGSHNEQFF. The complete variable domain, with remaining parts taken from reference TRBV5-6 and TRBJ2-1, reads DAGVTQSPTHLIKTRGQQVTLRCSPKSGHDTVSWYQQALGQGPQFIFQYYEEEERQRGNFPDRFSGHQFPNYSSELNVNALLLGDSALYLCASRYGSHNEQFFGPGTRLTVL.

The CDR3 DNA reads as TGTGCCTGGAGCCGGGAAGGCTGGGAGCAGTTCTTC. It yields the protein CAWSREGWEQFF. The chain employs TRBV30 and TRBJ2-1; possible D gene TRBD2, 5 bases. Trimming removed 3 bases at V and 10 bases at J, with 13 bases between. This CDR3 is built from 12 residues. The germline V gene has CDR1 GTSNPN and CDR2 SVGIG (reference sequence).

CDR3 region: CASSLRRGLAGDQQYF. CDR3 DNA: TGTGCCAGCAGTTTAAGGCGGGGACTAGCGGGAGATCAGCAGTACTTC. The chain employs TRBV27 and TRBJ2-7, with 14 bases lining up with TRBD2. The CDR3 consists of 16 residues. The trim removed 2 bases at V and 8 bases at J, leaving 8 bases unmatched. Germline V gene data show CDR1 as MNHEY and CDR2 as SMNVEV (reference sequence).

The rearrangement links TRBV2 to TRBJ2-3; 8 bases align to TRBD1. Trimming took 6 bases from V and 2 from J; bases not matched to a gene: 4. Germline-derived CDR1 and CDR2 are SNHLY and FYNNEI. CDR3 size: 14 residues. CDR3 loop: CASRGDRNTDTQYF. The CDR3 bases are TGTGCCAGCAGGGGGGACAGGAACACAGATACGCAGTATTTT. Full variable domain (missing parts from reference TRBV2 and TRBJ2-3): EPEVTQTPSHQVTQMGQEVILRCVPISNHLYFYWYRQILGQKVEFLVSFYNNEISEKSEIFDDQFSVERPDGSNFTLKIRSTKLEDSAMYFCASRGDRNTDTQYFGPGTRLTVL.

The V gene is TRBV2, the J gene TRBJ2-3; tentatively, D is TRBD2 (6 bases). This CDR3 region has 15 residues. Germline CDR1 reads SNHLY; CDR2 reads FYNNEI. V lost 5 bases to trimming and J lost 2 bases, with 14 bases between them. The DNA for the CDR3 is TGTGCCAGCAGTCCCGGGGGAGAGTTCACAGATACGCAGTATTTT. This encodes CASSPGGEFTDTQYF.

The gene calls are TRBV7-2 and TRBJ2-7; 13 bases are shared with TRBD2. This CDR3 spans 16 amino acids. From germline, CDR1 is SGHTA and CDR2 FQGNSA. After removal of 5 bases from V and 2 bases from J, the junction contained 6 bases not matched to a gene. This CDR3 reads CASSPRLAGGTYEQYF. The CDR3 nucleotides are TGTGCCAGCAGCCCACGACTAGCGGGAGGAACCTACGAGCAGTACTTC.

CDR3 DNA sequence: TGTGCCTGGAGTGTCCCCAGACAGGGGGGGAATAACTATGGCTACACCTTC. Protein product: CAWSVPRQGGNNYGYTF. The rearrangement uses TRBV30 and TRBJ1-2; 9 bases align to TRBD1. In germline, CDR1 is GTSNPN, CDR2 SVGIG (reference sequence). Losses at the gene ends were 0 bases for V and 1 base for J; bases not matched to a gene: 9. CDR3 length equals 17 residues.

This clone turned up a few times. V gene TRBV9 combines with J gene TRBJ2-1, with 9 bases lining up with TRBD1. V shed 0 bases and J 4 bases; nucleotides not matched to a gene: 8. The CDR3 is 17 residues long. Germline V gene sequence: CDR1 SGDLS, CDR2 YYNGEE. CDR3 protein: CASSVATWGTGYNEQFF. The CDR3, as DNA: TGTGCCAGCAGCGTAGCTACCTGGGGGACAGGGTACAATGAGCAGTTCTTC.

This chain links TRBV7-9 with TRBJ2-3; no definite D call. CDR3 length: 14 amino acids. V lost 5 bases to trimming and J lost 8 bases, with 17 bases between them. Germline loops: CDR1 SEHNR, CDR2 FQNEAQ (reference sequence). The chain's CDR3 is CASSPPASLRTQYF. CDR3 DNA: TGTGCCAGCAGCCCCCCCGCCAGCCTTCGTACGCAGTATTTT.

CDR3 region: CATGTAAWYGYTF. CDR3 nucleotide sequence: TGTGCCACCGGGACCGCGGCGTGGTATGGCTACACCTTC. V usage is TRBV6-6 and J usage is TRBJ1-2; D may be TRBD1 (5 bases). The CDR3 spans 13 residues. Looked up from germline, CDR1 is MNHNY and CDR2 is SVGAGI (reference sequence). Trimming took 10 bases from V and 5 from J, leaving 17 bases between them.